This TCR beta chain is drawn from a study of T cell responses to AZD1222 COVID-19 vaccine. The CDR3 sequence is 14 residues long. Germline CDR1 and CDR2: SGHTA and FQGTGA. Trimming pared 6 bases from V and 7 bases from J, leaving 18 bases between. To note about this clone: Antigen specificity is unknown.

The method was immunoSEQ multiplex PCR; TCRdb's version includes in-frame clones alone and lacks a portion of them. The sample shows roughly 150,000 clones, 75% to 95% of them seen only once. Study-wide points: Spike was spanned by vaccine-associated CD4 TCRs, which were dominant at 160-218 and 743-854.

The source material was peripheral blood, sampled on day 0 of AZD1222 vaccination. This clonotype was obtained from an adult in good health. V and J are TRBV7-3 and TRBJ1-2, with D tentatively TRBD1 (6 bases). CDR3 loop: CASRLSVTGGGYTF. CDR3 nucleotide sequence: TGTGCCAGCAGGCTTAGCGTGACAGGAGGTGGCTACACCTTC.